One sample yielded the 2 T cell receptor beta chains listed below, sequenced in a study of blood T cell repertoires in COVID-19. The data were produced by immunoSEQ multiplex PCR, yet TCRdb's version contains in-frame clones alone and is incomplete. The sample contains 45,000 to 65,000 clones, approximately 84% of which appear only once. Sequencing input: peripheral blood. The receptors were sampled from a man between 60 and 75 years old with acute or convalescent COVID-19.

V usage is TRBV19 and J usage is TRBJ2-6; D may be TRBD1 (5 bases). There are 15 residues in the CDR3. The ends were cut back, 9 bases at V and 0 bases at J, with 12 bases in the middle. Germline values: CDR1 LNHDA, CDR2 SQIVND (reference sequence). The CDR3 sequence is CASGRVLSGANVLTF. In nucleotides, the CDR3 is TGTGCCAGCGGCAGGGTGCTCTCTGGGGCCAACGTCCTGACTTTC.

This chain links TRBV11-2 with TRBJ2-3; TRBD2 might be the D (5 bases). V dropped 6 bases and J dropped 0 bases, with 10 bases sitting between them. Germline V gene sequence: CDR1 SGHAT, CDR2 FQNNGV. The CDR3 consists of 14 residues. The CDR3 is CASRDTRSTDTQYF. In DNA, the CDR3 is TGTGCCAGCAGGGATACTAGAAGCACAGATACGCAGTATTTT. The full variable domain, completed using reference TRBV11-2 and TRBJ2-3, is EAGVAQSPRYKIIEKRQSVAFWCNPISGHATLYWYQQILGQGPKLLIQFQNNGVVDDSQLPKDRFSAERLKGVDSTLKIQPAKLEDSAVYLCASRDTRSTDTQYFGPGTRLTVL.